The present T cell receptor (beta chain) was sequenced within a study of blood T cell repertoires in COVID-19. Membership in each cohort depended on participant-reported clinical history. Only in-frame clones appear in the TCRdb table, and some are missing; sequencing was by immunoSEQ multiplex PCR. The sample has about 220,000 clones, 80% to 90% seen once. The CDR3 is made up of 17 amino acids. Germline CDR1 reads MNHEY; CDR2 reads SMNVEV (reference sequence). With V trimmed by 4 bases and J by 5 bases, 11 bases remained unmatched. The chain has TRBV27 and TRBJ2-5; 12 bases line up with TRBD2. The sequenced sample consisted of PBMCs or T cells enriched from blood (not recorded which). This clonotype was sampled from a woman aged 50 to 60 with acute COVID-19. The chain's CDR3 is CASSSASGRAVRETQYF. The CDR3 nucleotides are TGTGCCAGCAGTTCAGCTAGCGGGAGGGCCGTTCGGGAGACCCAGTACTTC.